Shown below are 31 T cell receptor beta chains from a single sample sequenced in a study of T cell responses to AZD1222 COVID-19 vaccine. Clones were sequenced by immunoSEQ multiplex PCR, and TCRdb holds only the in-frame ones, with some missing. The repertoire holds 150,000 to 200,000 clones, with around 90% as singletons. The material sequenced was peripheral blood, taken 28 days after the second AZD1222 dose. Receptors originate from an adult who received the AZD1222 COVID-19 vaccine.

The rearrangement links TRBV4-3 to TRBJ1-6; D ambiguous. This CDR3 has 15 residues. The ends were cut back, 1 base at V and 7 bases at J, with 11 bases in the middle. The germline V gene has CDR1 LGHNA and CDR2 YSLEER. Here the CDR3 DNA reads TGCGCCAGCAGCCAAGGGGTGGGATCGAATTCACCCCTCCACTTT. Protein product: CASSQGVGSNSPLHF.

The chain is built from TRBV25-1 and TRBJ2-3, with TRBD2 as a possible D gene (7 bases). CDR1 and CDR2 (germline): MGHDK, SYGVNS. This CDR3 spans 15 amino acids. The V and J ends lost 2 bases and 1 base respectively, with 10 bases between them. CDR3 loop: CASSEREGGTDTQYF. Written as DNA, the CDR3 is TGTGCCAGCAGTGAAAGGGAGGGGGGCACAGATACGCAGTATTTT.

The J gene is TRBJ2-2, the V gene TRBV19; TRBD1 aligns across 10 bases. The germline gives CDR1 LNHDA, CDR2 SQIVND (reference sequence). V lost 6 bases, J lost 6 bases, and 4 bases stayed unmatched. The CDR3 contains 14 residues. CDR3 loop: CASSHDRGPGELFF. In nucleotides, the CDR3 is TGTGCCAGTAGCCACGACAGGGGGCCCGGGGAGCTGTTTTTT.

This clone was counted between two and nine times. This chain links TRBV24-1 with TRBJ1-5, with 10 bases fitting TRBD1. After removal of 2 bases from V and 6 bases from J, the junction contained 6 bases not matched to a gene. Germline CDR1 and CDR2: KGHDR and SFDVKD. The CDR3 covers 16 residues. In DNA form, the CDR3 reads TGTGCCACCAGTGATTCGGGACAGGGGTTTTTTCAGCCCCAGCATTTT. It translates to CATSDSGQGFFQPQHF.

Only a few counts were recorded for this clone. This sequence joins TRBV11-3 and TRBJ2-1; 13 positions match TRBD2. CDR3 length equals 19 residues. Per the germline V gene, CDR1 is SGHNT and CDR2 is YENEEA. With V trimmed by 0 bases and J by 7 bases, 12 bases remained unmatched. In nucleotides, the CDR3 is TGTGCCAGCAGCTTAGATAAAGTCGGACTAGCGGGAGTTCGGAATGAGCAGTTCTTC. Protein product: CASSLDKVGLAGVRNEQFF.

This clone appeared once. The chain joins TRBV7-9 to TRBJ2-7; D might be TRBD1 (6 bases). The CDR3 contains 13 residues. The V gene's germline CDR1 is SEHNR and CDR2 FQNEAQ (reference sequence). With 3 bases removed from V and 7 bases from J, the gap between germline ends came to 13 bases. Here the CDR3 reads CASSLTGSDEQYF. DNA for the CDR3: TGTGCCAGCAGCTTGACAGGTTCGGATGAGCAGTACTTC.

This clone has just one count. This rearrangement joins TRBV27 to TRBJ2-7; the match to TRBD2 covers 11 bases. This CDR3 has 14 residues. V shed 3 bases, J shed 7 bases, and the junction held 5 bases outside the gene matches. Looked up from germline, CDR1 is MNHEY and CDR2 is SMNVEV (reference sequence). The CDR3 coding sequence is TGTGCCAGCAGTTTTTCACTAGCGGGAGTGGAGCAGTACTTC. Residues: CASSFSLAGVEQYF.

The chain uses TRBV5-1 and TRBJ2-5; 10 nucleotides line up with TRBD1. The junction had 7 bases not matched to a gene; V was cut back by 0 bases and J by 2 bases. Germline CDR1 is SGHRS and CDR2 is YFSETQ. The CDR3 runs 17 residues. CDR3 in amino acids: CASSLAPGTGAQETQYF. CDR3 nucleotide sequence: TGCGCCAGCAGCTTGGCCCCCGGGACAGGGGCACAAGAGACCCAGTACTTC.

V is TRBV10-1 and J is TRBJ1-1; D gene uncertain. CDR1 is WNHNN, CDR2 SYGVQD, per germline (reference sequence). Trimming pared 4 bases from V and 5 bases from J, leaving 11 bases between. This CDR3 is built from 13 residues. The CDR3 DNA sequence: TGCGCCAGCAGTGCCCAGGTCACGACTGAAGCTTTCTTT. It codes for CASSAQVTTEAFF.

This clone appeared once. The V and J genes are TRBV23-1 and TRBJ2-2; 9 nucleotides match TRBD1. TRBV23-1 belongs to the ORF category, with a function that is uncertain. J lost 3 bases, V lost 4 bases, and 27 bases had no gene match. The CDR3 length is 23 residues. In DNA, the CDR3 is TGCGCCAGCAGTCGTGGGGACAGGGTGGGACAGGTCCCTAAACAGGGGTACACCGGGGAGCTGTTTTTT. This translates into CASSRGDRVGQVPKQGYTGELFF.

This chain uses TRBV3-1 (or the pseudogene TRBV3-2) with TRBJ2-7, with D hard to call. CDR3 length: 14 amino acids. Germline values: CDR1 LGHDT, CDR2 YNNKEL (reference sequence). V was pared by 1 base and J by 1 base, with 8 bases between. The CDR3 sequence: CASSQGSTSYEQYF. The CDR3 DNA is TGTGCCAGCAGCCAAGGCAGTACTTCCTACGAGCAGTACTTC.

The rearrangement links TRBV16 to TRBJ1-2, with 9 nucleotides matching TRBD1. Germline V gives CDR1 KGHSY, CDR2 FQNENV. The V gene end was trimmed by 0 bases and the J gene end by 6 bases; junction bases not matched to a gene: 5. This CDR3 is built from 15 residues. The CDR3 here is CASSQSGRQGDGYTF. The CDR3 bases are TGTGCCAGCAGCCAATCAGGGAGACAGGGGGATGGCTACACCTTC. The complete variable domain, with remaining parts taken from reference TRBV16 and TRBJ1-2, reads GEEVAQTPKHLVRGEGQKAKLYCAPIKGHSYVFWYQQVLKNEFKFLISFQNENVFDETGMPKERFSAKCLPNSPCSLEIQATKLEDSAVYFCASSQSGRQGDGYTFGSGTRLTVV.

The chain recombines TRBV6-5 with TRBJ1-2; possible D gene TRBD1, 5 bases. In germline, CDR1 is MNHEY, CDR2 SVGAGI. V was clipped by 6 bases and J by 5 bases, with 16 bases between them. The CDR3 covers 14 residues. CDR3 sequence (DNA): TGTGCCAGCAGGCGTACCGACAGCCCATATGGCTACACCTTC. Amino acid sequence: CASRRTDSPYGYTF.

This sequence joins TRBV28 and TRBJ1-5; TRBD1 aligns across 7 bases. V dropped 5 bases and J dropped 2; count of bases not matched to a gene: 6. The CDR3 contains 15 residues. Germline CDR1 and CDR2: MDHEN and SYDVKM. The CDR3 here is CASSPHRGGNQPQHF. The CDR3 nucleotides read TGTGCCAGCAGTCCCCACAGGGGCGGCAATCAGCCCCAGCATTTT. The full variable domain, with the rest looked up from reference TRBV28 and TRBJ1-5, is DVKVTQSSRYLVKRTGEKVFLECVQDMDHENMFWYRQDPGLGLRLIYFSYDVKMKEKGDIPEGYSVSREKKERFSLILESASTNQTSMYLCASSPHRGGNQPQHFGDGTRLSIL.

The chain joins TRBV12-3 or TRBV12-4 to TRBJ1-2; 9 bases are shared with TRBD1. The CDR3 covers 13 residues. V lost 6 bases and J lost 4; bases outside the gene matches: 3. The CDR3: CASRKDRGYGYTF. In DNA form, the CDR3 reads TGTGCCAGCAGGAAGGACAGGGGCTATGGCTACACCTTC.

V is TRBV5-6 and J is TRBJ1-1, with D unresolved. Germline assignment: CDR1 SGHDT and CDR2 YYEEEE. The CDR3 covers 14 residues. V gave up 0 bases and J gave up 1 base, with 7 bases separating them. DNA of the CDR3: TGTGCCAGCAGCTTGGTATATCGGAACACTGAAGCTTTCTTT. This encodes CASSLVYRNTEAFF.

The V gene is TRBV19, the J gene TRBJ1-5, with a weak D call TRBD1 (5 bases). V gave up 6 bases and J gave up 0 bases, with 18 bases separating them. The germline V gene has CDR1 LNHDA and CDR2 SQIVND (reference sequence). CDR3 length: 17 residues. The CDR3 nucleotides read TGTGCCAGTAGATCTCGGCAGGGCAGATATAGCAATCAGCCCCAGCATTTT. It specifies CASRSRQGRYSNQPQHF.

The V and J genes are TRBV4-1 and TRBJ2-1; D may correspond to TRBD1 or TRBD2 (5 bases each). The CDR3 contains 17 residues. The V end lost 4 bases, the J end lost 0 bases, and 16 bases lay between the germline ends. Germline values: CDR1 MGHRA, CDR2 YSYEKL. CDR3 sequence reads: CASSRQIRDPSYNEQFF. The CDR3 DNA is TGCGCCAGCAGCCGTCAAATCAGGGACCCCTCCTACAATGAGCAGTTCTTC.

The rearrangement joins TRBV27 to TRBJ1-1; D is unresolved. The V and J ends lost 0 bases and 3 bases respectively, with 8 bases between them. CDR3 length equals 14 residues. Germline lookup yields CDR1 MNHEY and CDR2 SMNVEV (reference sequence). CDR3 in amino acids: CASSLSGVHTEAFF. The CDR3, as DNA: TGTGCCAGCAGTTTATCCGGGGTTCACACTGAAGCTTTCTTT.

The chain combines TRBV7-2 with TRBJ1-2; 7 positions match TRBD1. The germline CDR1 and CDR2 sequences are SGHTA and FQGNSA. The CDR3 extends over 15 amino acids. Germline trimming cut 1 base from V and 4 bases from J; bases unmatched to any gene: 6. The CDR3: CASSLGGGVGYGYTF. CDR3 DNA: TGTGCCAGCAGCTTAGGAGGGGGCGTAGGCTATGGCTACACCTTC.

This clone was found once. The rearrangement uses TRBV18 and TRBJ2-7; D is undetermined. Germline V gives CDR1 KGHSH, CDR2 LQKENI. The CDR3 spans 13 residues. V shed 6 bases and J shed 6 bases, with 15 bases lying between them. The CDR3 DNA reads TGTGCCAGCTCCACCGCCGCCAGTACCGAGCAGTACTTC. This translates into CASSTAASTEQYF.

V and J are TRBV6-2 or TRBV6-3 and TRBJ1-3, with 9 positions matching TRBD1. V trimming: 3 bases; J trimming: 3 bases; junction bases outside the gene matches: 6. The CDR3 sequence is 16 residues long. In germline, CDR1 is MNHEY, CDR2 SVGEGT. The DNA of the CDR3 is TGTGCCAGCAGTTATCCCGGACAGGGGTATGGAAACACCATATATTTT. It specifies CASSYPGQGYGNTIYF.

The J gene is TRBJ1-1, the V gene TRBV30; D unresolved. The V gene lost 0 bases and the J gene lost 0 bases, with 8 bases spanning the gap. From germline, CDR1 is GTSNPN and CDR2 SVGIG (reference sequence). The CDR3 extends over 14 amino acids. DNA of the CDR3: TGTGCCTGGAGTGTACGCTTTTTGAACACTGAAGCTTTCTTT. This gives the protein CAWSVRFLNTEAFF.

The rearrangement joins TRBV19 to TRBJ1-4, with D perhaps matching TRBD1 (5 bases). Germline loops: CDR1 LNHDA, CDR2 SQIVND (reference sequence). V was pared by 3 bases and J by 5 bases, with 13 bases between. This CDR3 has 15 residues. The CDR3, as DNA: TGTGCCAGTAGTATCACAGGACTTGCGAATGAAAAACTGTTTTTT. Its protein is CASSITGLANEKLFF.

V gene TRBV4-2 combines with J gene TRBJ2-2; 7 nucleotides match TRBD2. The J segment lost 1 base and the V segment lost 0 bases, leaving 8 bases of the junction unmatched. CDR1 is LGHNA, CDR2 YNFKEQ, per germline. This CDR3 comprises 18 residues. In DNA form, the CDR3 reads TGTGCCAGCAGCCAAGATCAAGGCGGGGGAGGGAACACCGGGGAGCTGTTTTTT. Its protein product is CASSQDQGGGGNTGELFF.

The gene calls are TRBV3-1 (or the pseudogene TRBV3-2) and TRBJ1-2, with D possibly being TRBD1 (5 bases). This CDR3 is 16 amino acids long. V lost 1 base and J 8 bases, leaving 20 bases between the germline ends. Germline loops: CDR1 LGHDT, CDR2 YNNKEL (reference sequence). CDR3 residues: CASSQGLSTGTKGYTF. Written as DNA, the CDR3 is TGTGCCAGCAGCCAAGGTTTGTCCACAGGCACCAAGGGCTACACCTTC.

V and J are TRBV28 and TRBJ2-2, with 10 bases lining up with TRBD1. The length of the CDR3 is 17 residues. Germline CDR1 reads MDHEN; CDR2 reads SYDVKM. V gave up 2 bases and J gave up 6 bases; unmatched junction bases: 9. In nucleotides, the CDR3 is TGTGCCAGCAGTTTACGGTCGTACGGACAGGGGGCCGGGGAGCTGTTTTTT. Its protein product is CASSLRSYGQGAGELFF.

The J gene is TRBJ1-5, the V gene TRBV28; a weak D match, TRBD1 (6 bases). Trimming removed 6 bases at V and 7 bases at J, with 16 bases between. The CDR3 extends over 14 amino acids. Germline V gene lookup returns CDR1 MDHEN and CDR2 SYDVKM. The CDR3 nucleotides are TGTGCCAGCAGCTCCACAGGGATCGGCCAGCCCCAGCATTTT. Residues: CASSSTGIGQPQHF.

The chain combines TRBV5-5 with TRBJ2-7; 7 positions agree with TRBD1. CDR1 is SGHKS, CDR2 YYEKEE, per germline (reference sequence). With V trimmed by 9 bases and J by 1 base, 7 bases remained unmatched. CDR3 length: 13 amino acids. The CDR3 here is CATADRSSYEQYF. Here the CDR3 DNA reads TGTGCCACCGCGGACAGGTCGTCCTACGAGCAGTACTTC.

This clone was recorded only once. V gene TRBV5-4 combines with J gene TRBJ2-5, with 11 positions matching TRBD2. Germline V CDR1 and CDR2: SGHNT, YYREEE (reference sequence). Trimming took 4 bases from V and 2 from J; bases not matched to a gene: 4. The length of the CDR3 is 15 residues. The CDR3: CASSQGLAVQETQYF. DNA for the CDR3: TGTGCCAGCAGCCAGGGACTAGCGGTACAAGAGACCCAGTACTTC.

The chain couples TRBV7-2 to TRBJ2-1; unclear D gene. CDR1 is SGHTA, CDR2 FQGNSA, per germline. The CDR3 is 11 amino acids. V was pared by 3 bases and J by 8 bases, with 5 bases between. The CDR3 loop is CASSLFDEQFF. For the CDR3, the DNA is TGTGCCAGCAGCTTGTTCGATGAGCAGTTCTTC.